This TCR beta chain was sequenced during a study of human T cells and chemical hapten exposure. The wider study: Patients having alopecia areata, totalis or universalis were mostly female.

This clonotype was counted only a few times. What it recognizes is unknown. Study results and caveats: Correlating positively with patch test score were the PT1 expanded TCR counts. High-frequency TCRs, those above 1 in 1000, stayed the same after DPC sensitization.

The time point here: patch test 1, 2 weeks after DPC sensitization. Regarding treatment: therapeutic diphenylcyclopropenone sensitization with weekly scalp DPC. Total RNA was isolated from unfractionated whole blood. TCRdb reprocessed the RACE reads via MiXCR and lists one record per CDR3 protein. Among tens of thousands of distinct CDR3 sequences listed, 10% to 13% were seen once. The CDR3 consists of 15 residues. Germline V gene data show CDR1 as MNHEY and CDR2 as SVGAGI. V lost 6 bases to trimming and J lost 1 base, with 15 bases between them. This sequence originates from a man aged 35-49 years with alopecia areata. Some clones in this sample may be carry-over from other donors' samples. Sequenced here: whole blood, sampled in connection with sensitization to the hapten diphenylcyclopropenone (DPC). The rearrangement links TRBV6-5 to TRBJ1-1, with D possibly being TRBD1 (5 bases). CDR3 amino acids: CASRTRVQKNTEAFF. CDR3 nucleotide sequence: TGTGCCAGCAGAACCAGGGTTCAGAAGAACACTGAAGCTTTCTTT.